The T cell receptor beta chain described here comes from a study of cytotoxic CD8 clonotypes in ibrutinib-treated CLL. Findings and caveats of the study: At progression, clonality fell back toward baseline after rising at ibrutinib response. Rare overall, public clonotypes shrank or held steady under therapy. Measured clonality at baseline was greater than in age-matched healthy donors and tracked with circulating CD8+ T-cell counts.

Produced via immunoSEQ multiplex PCR; TCRdb's table is partial and in-frame only. The data show about 300,000 clones, with 65% to 85% seen just once and around 5.3% held by the top ten. On this clone itself: Its antigen is not identified.

The CDR3 has 16 amino acids. Germline V gene sequence: CDR1 SEHNR, CDR2 FQNEAQ (reference sequence). V was shortened by 4 bases and J by 0 bases, with 13 bases between the two germline ends. J is TRBJ1-3 and V is TRBV7-9; D gene uncertain. The clonotype was recovered from a human donor with chronic lymphocytic leukemia. The starting material was PBMCs, obtained at disease progression, from a patient treated with ibrutinib. The CDR3 loop reads CASSSSVGFSGNTIYF. In nucleotides, the CDR3 is TGTGCCAGCAGCTCGTCCGTGGGTTTCTCTGGAAACACCATATATTTT.